This T cell receptor beta chain was found in a study of memory CD4+ T cells and cytomegalovirus serostatus. Study at large: Healthy Belgian adult donors included roughly nine CMV-positive and more than 20 CMV-negative people.

The table came from immunoSEQ multiplex PCR; TCRdb's copy has only in-frame clones and leaves some out. Here the sample spans approximately 56,000 clones, about 80% being singletons. The sort gate was single viable CD3+CD4+CD8-CD45RO+ cells for memory CD4+ T cells. Trimming at V came to 1 base and at J to 6 bases, leaving 7 bases not matched to a gene. The CDR3 totals 15 residues. Germline loops: CDR1 SGHTA, CDR2 FQGTGA. The sample consisted of memory CD4+ T cells from blood. This TCR derives from an adult in good health and CMV-seronegative. V gene TRBV7-3 combines with J gene TRBJ2-5, with 8 bases that match TRBD2. The CDR3 loop is CASSLNQRGSKTQYF. The CDR3 bases are TGTGCCAGCAGCTTAAACCAGCGGGGGAGTAAGACCCAGTACTTC.